The 9 T cell receptor beta chains given below trace back to one sample, sequenced in a study of blood T cell repertoires in COVID-19. The method was immunoSEQ multiplex PCR; TCRdb's version includes in-frame clones alone and lacks a portion of them. The table lists 300,000 to 350,000 clones, 80% to 90% of them singletons, with approximately 4.4% in the top ten. The specimen was PBMCs or T cells enriched from blood (not recorded which). All receptors derive from a woman aged 40 to 50 with acute COVID-19.

DNA for the CDR3: TGTGCCAGCAGCTCGCTCCGGGACAGACACATGAACACTGAAGCTTTCTTT. Its protein product is CASSSLRDRHMNTEAFF. This chain connects TRBV7-9 to TRBJ1-1; 7 positions match TRBD1. The CDR3 extends over 17 amino acids. V was clipped by 4 bases and J by 0 bases; unmatched bases: 11. CDR1 is SEHNR and CDR2 is FQNEAQ in the germline V gene (reference sequence).

This chain joins TRBV2 and TRBJ2-1; the match to TRBD2 covers 10 bases. The junction had 9 bases not matched to a gene; V was cut back by 7 bases and J by 6 bases. Germline V gene lookup returns CDR1 SNHLY and CDR2 FYNNEI. The CDR3 contains 15 residues. The DNA of the CDR3 is TGTGCCAGCAAGGTCATAGCGGGGGGCCCCAATGAGCAGTTCTTC. It yields the protein CASKVIAGGPNEQFF.

This rearrangement joins TRBV5-1 to TRBJ2-7, with D maybe TRBD1 (6 bases). The germline V and J ends were trimmed by 0 bases and 2 bases, with 12 bases remaining between them. The CDR3 is 15 amino acids. The germline V gene encodes CDR1 SGHRS and CDR2 YFSETQ. The CDR3 loop is CASSLVGTGTYEQYF. Written as DNA, the CDR3 is TGCGCCAGCAGCTTGGTAGGAACAGGGACCTACGAGCAGTACTTC.

This clone was seen once. This chain connects TRBV4-3 to TRBJ1-2; the D gene is possibly TRBD1 (6 bases). Trimming removed 4 bases from V and 3 bases from J, with 18 bases in between. This CDR3 contains 16 residues. Germline values: CDR1 LGHNA, CDR2 YSLEER. CDR3 coding DNA: TGCGCCAGCAGCCGAACGGCCACAGGGCAGGACTATGGCTACACCTTC. It encodes CASSRTATGQDYGYTF.

This clone has a single count. The V gene is TRBV7-2, the J gene TRBJ1-2; 8 nucleotides line up with TRBD1. Trimming cost V 3 bases and J 2 bases; bases outside gene matches: 5. Germline V gene lookup returns CDR1 SGHTA and CDR2 FQGNSA. The CDR3 is 15 residues long. CDR3 nucleotides: TGTGCCAGCAGCTTGGAAGGGACAGGAAACTATGGCTACACCTTC. It is translated as CASSLEGTGNYGYTF.

The J gene is TRBJ1-1, the V gene TRBV7-2; 8 bases match TRBD1. V lost 5 bases to trimming and J lost 4 bases; unmatched junction nucleotides: 6. This CDR3 is built from 14 residues. CDR1 and CDR2 (germline): SGHTA, FQGNSA. CDR3 residues: CASSTGQGITEAFF. CDR3 DNA: TGTGCCAGCAGCACCGGACAGGGAATCACTGAAGCTTTCTTT.

The rearrangement uses TRBV27 and TRBJ1-4; D is unclear. Trimming cost V 5 bases and J 4 bases, with 11 bases left between them. Germline lookup yields CDR1 MNHEY and CDR2 SMNVEV (reference sequence). CDR3 length equals 14 residues. The CDR3 DNA sequence: TGTGCCAGCAGTCCCGGACTGCTTAATGAAAAACTGTTTTTT. Protein product: CASSPGLLNEKLFF. The whole variable domain, filled in from reference TRBV27 and TRBJ1-4, reads EAQVTQNPRYLITVTGKKLTVTCSQNMNHEYMSWYRQDPGLGLRQIYYSMNVEVTDKGDVPEGYKVSRKEKRNFPLILESPSPNQTSLYFCASSPGLLNEKLFFGSGTQLSVL.

The V and J genes are TRBV11-2 and TRBJ1-4; D is uncertain. Trimming cost V 2 bases and J 5 bases, with 9 bases left between them. This CDR3 contains 14 residues. Germline values: CDR1 SGHAT, CDR2 FQNNGV. DNA of the CDR3: TGTGCCAGCAGCTTATTACAGCAAAATGAAAAACTGTTTTTT. Its translation is CASSLLQQNEKLFF.

The CDR3 is CASSFSGGYNEQFF. In DNA form, the CDR3 reads TGTGCCAGCAGTTTCAGCGGTGGCTACAATGAGCAGTTCTTC. The chain links TRBV27 to TRBJ2-1, with D tentatively TRBD2 (5 bases). The CDR3 covers 14 residues. V lost 3 bases and J lost 3, with 9 bases in between. Germline loops: CDR1 MNHEY, CDR2 SMNVEV (reference sequence).